The rows below give T cell receptor beta chains drawn from one sample of a study of cytomegalovirus exposure and HLA in healthy donors. Method: immunoSEQ multiplex PCR; TCRdb's copy keeps in-frame clones and lacks some. The sample shows under 200,000 clones, around 90% of them seen only once. Sequenced material: PBMCs. These receptors were taken from a woman in her late teens or twenties in good health and CMV-seropositive. The CDR3 runs from the conserved cysteine through the conserved F or W. Each record gives: D gene, V gene, J gene, clone size, CDR3 protein, CDR3 DNA. The D gene is left open where the match is weak. A clone size is listed for some rows: how often the clone was seen (once, few, many), or a class if it is expanded.

D: NA; V: TRBV5-8; J: TRBJ2-7; size: NA; CDR3: CASSSDMAHEQYF; DNA: TGTGCCAGCAGTTCGGACATGGCCCACGAGCAGTACTTC
D: NA; V: TRBV12-5; J: TRBJ1-5; size: NA; CDR3: CASAVNRISNQPQHF; DNA: TGTGCTAGTGCCGTAAACAGGATTAGCAATCAGCCCCAGCATTTT
D: NA; V: TRBV2; J: TRBJ1-5; size: NA; CDR3: CASSEVRGLNQPQHF; DNA: TGTGCCAGCAGTGAAGTTCGGGGTTTGAATCAGCCCCAGCATTTT
D: TRBD2; V: TRBV7-6; J: TRBJ2-7; size: NA; CDR3: CASSLALGERGGLGEQYF; DNA: TGTGCCAGCAGCTTAGCCCTCGGGGAGCGGGGGGGCCTAGGCGAGCAGTACTTC
D: TRBD2; V: TRBV19; J: TRBJ2-1; size: once; CDR3: CASRKTGGYNEQFF; DNA: TGTGCCAGTAGAAAAACGGGAGGGTACAATGAGCAGTTCTTC
D: NA; V: TRBV19; J: TRBJ2-1; size: NA; CDR3: CASSITGVIDEQFF; DNA: TGTGCCAGTAGTATTACGGGAGTCATCGATGAGCAGTTCTTC
D: NA; V: TRBV18; J: TRBJ2-1; size: NA; CDR3: CASSPQSYNEQFF; DNA: TGTGCCAGCTCACCGCAGTCCTACAATGAGCAGTTCTTC
D: NA; V: TRBV6-5; J: TRBJ2-7; size: NA; CDR3: CASSISGEGHEQYF; DNA: TGTGCCAGCAGCATTTCGGGAGAGGGCCACGAGCAGTACTTC
D: NA; V: TRBV2; J: TRBJ2-3; size: NA; CDR3: CASSAEADTQYF; DNA: TGTGCCAGCAGTGCCGAGGCAGATACGCAGTATTTT
D: NA; V: TRBV7-9; J: TRBJ2-1; size: NA; CDR3: CASSLEGGFRNEQFF; DNA: TGTGCCAGCAGCTTAGAGGGGGGGTTTAGGAATGAGCAGTTCTTC
D: TRBD2; V: TRBV4-3; J: TRBJ2-1; size: NA; CDR3: CASSRRTSGGGNEQFF; DNA: TGCGCCAGCAGCCGACGAACTAGCGGGGGGGGGAATGAGCAGTTCTTC
D: NA; V: TRBV6-1; J: TRBJ2-3; size: NA; CDR3: CASRGLTDTQYF; DNA: TGTGCCAGCAGGGGACTCACAGATACGCAGTATTTT
D: TRBD1; V: TRBV9; J: TRBJ1-2; size: NA; CDR3: CASSVEPDRVGGYTF; DNA: TGTGCCAGCAGCGTAGAACCCGACAGGGTTGGTGGCTACACCTTC
D: NA; V: TRBV11-3; J: TRBJ2-1; size: once; CDR3: CASSLGGTIYEQFF; DNA: TGTGCCAGCAGCTTAGGGGGGACAATATATGAGCAGTTCTTC
D: TRBD1; V: TRBV18; J: TRBJ1-2; size: NA; CDR3: CASAGTGSGYTF; DNA: TGTGCCAGCGCGGGGACAGGGTCAGGCTACACCTTC
D: NA; V: TRBV14; J: TRBJ2-7; size: NA; CDR3: CASSLRRSPIYEQYF; DNA: TGTGCCAGCAGCCTCCGTCGGTCTCCTATCTACGAGCAGTACTTC
D: TRBD2; V: TRBV15; J: TRBJ2-7; size: NA; CDR3: CATSILGGGGETYEQYF; DNA: TGTGCCACCAGCATCCTCGGAGGTGGGGGGGAGACCTACGAGCAGTACTTC
D: NA; V: TRBV19; J: TRBJ2-1; size: NA; CDR3: CASSIGGGPPNEQFF; DNA: TGTGCCAGTAGTATAGGGGGAGGTCCGCCGAATGAGCAGTTCTTC
D: NA; V: TRBV5-6; J: TRBJ2-3; size: NA; CDR3: CASSHNTDTQYF; DNA: TGTGCCAGCAGCCACAACACAGATACGCAGTATTTT
D: TRBD1; V: TRBV10-1; J: TRBJ1-5; size: once; CDR3: CASSAETGLKPQHF; DNA: TGCGCCAGCAGTGCAGAGACAGGGTTGAAGCCCCAGCATTTT
D: TRBD2; V: TRBV28; J: TRBJ2-7; size: NA; CDR3: CASSLGLGTYEQYF; DNA: TGTGCCAGCAGTTTGGGACTAGGGACCTACGAGCAGTACTTC
D: NA; V: TRBV6-4; J: TRBJ2-1; size: NA; CDR3: CASSEGLEGDEQFF; DNA: TGTGCCAGCAGTGAGGGGCTAGAAGGGGATGAGCAGTTCTTC
D: TRBD2; V: TRBV27; J: TRBJ2-7; size: NA; CDR3: CASSLLTSGRSAYEQYF; DNA: TGTGCCAGCAGTTTATTGACTAGCGGGAGAAGCGCCTACGAGCAGTACTTC
D: TRBD2; V: TRBV6-1; J: TRBJ2-7; size: few; CDR3: CASSEGTSGSYEQYF; DNA: TGTGCCAGCAGTGAAGGCACTAGCGGGAGCTACGAGCAGTACTTC
D: TRBD1; V: TRBV5-1; J: TRBJ2-2; size: NA; CDR3: CASGPGTGYTGELFF; DNA: TGCGCCAGCGGACCTGGGACAGGGTACACCGGGGAGCTGTTTTTT
D: NA; V: TRBV4-3; J: TRBJ2-1; size: few; CDR3: CASSQGASDYNEQFF; DNA: TGCGCCAGCAGCCAAGGGGCTAGCGACTACAATGAGCAGTTCTTC
D: NA; V: TRBV2; J: TRBJ2-7; size: NA; CDR3: CASSVRGYEQYF; DNA: TGTGCCAGCAGTGTTAGGGGTTACGAGCAGTACTTC
D: TRBD1; V: TRBV19; J: TRBJ1-5; size: NA; CDR3: CASSIQGQGARNQPQHF; DNA: TGTGCCAGTAGTATACAGGGCCAGGGGGCTCGGAATCAGCCCCAGCATTTT
D: TRBD2; V: TRBV27; J: TRBJ2-3; size: NA; CDR3: CASRLTSGRAKDTQYF; DNA: TGTGCCAGCAGGCTAACTAGCGGGAGGGCCAAAGATACGCAGTATTTT
D: NA; V: TRBV7-2; J: TRBJ2-5; size: NA; CDR3: CASSSRGSPGSETQYF; DNA: TGTGCCAGCAGCTCCCGGGGTAGCCCGGGTTCGGAGACCCAGTACTTC
D: TRBD1; V: TRBV6-5; J: TRBJ2-4; size: NA; CDR3: CASSRQGAAKNIQYF; DNA: TGTGCCAGCAGTAGACAGGGGGCTGCCAAAAACATTCAGTACTTC
D: NA; V: TRBV9; J: TRBJ2-2; size: NA; CDR3: CASSVEGGWNTGELFF; DNA: TGTGCCAGCAGCGTAGAGGGGGGGTGGAACACCGGGGAGCTGTTTTTT
D: TRBD1; V: TRBV19; J: TRBJ1-1; size: NA; CDR3: CASRTGLVAFF; DNA: TGTGCCAGTAGGACAGGGCTAGTAGCTTTCTTT
D: NA; V: TRBV7-9; J: TRBJ1-1; size: NA; CDR3: CASSFSQNTEAFF; DNA: TGTGCCAGCAGCTTTTCACAGAATACTGAAGCTTTCTTT
D: TRBD1; V: TRBV30; J: TRBJ2-7; size: NA; CDR3: CAWSGGQGDEQYF; DNA: TGTGCCTGGAGTGGAGGACAGGGGGACGAGCAGTACTTC
D: NA; V: TRBV29-1; J: TRBJ2-5; size: NA; CDR3: CSVLRENQETQYF; DNA: TGCAGCGTTCTACGAGAAAACCAAGAGACCCAGTACTTC
D: NA; V: TRBV6-1; J: TRBJ1-1; size: NA; CDR3: CASSEQGHRPARAFF; DNA: TGTGCCAGCAGTGAACAGGGACATCGACCGGCTCGGGCTTTCTTT
D: NA; V: TRBV2; J: TRBJ1-1; size: NA; CDR3: CASMQATNTEAFF; DNA: TGTGCCAGCATGCAGGCTACGAACACTGAAGCTTTCTTT
D: TRBD1; V: TRBV6-1; J: TRBJ1-2; size: NA; CDR3: CASETGGRTNYGYTF; DNA: TGTGCCAGCGAGACAGGGGGCCGAACTAACTATGGCTACACCTTC
D: NA; V: TRBV10-2; J: TRBJ1-2; size: NA; CDR3: CASSEPRKGNYGYTF; DNA: TGCGCCAGCAGTGAGCCCCGAAAGGGGAACTATGGCTACACCTTC
D: TRBD2; V: TRBV27; J: TRBJ2-5; size: NA; CDR3: CASTPLAGVETQYF; DNA: TGTGCCAGCACCCCGCTAGCGGGAGTAGAGACCCAGTACTTC
D: NA; V: TRBV5-1; J: TRBJ2-7; size: NA; CDR3: CASSLAGGSGRAYSYEQYF; DNA: TGCGCCAGCAGCTTGGCAGGGGGTTCCGGGAGGGCCTATTCCTACGAGCAGTACTTC
D: TRBD1; V: TRBV19; J: TRBJ2-2; size: NA; CDR3: CASSIVPLGQVAGELFF; DNA: TGTGCCAGTAGTATAGTCCCCTTAGGACAGGTAGCCGGGGAGCTGTTTTTT